This TCR beta chain was retrieved from a study of cytomegalovirus exposure and HLA in healthy donors. Broader study findings: CMV serostatus was the only recorded immune exposure for donors. Later work found that TCR association rates differed between HLA loci; DRB1 had the most and HLA-C the fewest.

The PCR employed 60 Vbeta primers together with 13 Jbeta primers. This table comes from immunoSEQ multiplex PCR, and its TCRdb copy is limited to in-frame clones, with some not included. The sample has roughly 130,000 clones; around 80% are singletons. The table lists this clone with many counts. Its antigen remains unidentified. V lost 3 bases, J lost 0 bases, and 7 bases stayed unmatched. The CDR3 length is 17 residues. Looked up from germline, CDR1 is MGHDK and CDR2 is SYGVNS. This sequence originates from a male donor in good health and CMV-seropositive. This rearrangement joins TRBV25-1 to TRBJ1-3; TRBD1 aligns across 8 bases. Sequencing input: PBMCs. The CDR3 sequence: CASSEDRAASSGNTIYF. CDR3 DNA sequence: TGTGCCAGCAGTGAGGACAGGGCAGCGTCCTCTGGAAACACCATATATTTT.